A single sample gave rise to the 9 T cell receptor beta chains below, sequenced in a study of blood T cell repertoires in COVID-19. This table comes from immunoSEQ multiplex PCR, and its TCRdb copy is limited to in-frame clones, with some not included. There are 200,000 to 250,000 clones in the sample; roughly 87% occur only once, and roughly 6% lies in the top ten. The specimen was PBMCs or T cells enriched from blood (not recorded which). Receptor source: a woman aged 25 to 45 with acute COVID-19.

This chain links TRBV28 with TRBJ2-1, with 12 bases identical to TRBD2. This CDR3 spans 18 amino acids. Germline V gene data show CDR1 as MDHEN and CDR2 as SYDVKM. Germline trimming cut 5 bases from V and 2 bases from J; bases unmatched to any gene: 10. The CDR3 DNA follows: TGTGCCAGCAGTCTCGGACTAGCGGGGAGAACGACCTACAATGAGCAGTTCTTC. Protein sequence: CASSLGLAGRTTYNEQFF.

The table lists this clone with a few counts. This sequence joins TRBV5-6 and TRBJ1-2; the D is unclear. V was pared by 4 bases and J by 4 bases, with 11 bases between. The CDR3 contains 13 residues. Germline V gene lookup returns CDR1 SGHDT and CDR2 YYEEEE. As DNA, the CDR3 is TGTGCCAGCAGCAGGACGGACTCCTATGGCTACACCTTC. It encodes CASSRTDSYGYTF.

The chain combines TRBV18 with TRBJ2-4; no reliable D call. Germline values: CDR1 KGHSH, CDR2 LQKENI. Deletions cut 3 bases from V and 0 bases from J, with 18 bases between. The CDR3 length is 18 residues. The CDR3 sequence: CASSPELPLTPAKNIQYF. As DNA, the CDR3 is TGTGCCAGCTCACCGGAACTACCCCTGACCCCAGCCAAAAACATTCAGTACTTC. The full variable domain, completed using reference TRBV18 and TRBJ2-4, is NAGVMQNPRHLVRRRGQEARLRCSPMKGHSHVYWYRQLPEEGLKFMVYLQKENIIDESGMPKERFSAEFPKEGPSILRIQQVVRGDSAAYFCASSPELPLTPAKNIQYFGAGTRLSVL.

CDR3 region: CASTSTVWREDYGYTF. The CDR3 coding sequence is TGTGCCAGCACCAGCACCGTCTGGCGGGAGGACTATGGCTACACCTTC. The chain carries TRBV7-9 and TRBJ1-2; D not certain. The germline V gene has CDR1 SEHNR and CDR2 FQNEAQ (reference sequence). The CDR3 covers 16 residues. The V gene lost 7 bases and the J gene lost 3 bases, with 21 bases spanning the gap.

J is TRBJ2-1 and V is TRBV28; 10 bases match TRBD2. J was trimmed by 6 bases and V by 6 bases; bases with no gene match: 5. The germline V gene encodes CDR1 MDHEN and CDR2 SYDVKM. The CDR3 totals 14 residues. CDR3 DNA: TGTGCCAGCAGAAGCGGGGGGGCCCCCAATGAGCAGTTCTTC. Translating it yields CASRSGGAPNEQFF. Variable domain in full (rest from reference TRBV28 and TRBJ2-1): DVKVTQSSRYLVKRTGEKVFLECVQDMDHENMFWYRQDPGLGLRLIYFSYDVKMKEKGDIPEGYSVSREKKERFSLILESASTNQTSMYLCASRSGGAPNEQFFGPGTRLTVL.

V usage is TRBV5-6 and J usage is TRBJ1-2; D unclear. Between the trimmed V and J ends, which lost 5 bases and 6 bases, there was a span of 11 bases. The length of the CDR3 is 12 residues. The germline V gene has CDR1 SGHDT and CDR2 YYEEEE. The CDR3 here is CASRWGGDGYTF. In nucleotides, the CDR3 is TGTGCCAGCAGGTGGGGAGGTGATGGCTACACCTTC. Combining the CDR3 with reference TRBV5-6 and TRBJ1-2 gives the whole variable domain DAGVTQSPTHLIKTRGQQVTLRCSPKSGHDTVSWYQQALGQGPQFIFQYYEEEERQRGNFPDRFSGHQFPNYSSELNVNALLLGDSALYLCASRWGGDGYTFGSGTRLTVV.

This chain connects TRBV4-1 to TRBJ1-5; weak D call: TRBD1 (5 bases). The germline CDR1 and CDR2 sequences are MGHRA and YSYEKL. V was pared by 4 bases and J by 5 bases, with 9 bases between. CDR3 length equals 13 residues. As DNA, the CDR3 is TGCGCCAGCAGCCGAGGGGAGGATCAGCCCCAGCATTTT. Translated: CASSRGEDQPQHF.

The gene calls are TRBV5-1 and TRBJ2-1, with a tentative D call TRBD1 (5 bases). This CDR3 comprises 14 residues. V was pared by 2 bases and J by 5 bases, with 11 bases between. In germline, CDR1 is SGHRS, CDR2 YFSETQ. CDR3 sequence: CASSFSPGNNEQFF. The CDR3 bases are TGCGCCAGCAGCTTCAGCCCAGGGAACAATGAGCAGTTCTTC.

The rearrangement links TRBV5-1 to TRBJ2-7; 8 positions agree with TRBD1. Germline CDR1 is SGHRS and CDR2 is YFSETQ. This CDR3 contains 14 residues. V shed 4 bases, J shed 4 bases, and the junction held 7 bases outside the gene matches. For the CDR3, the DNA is TGCGCCAGCAGCGCGGACAGGGAAATGTACGAGCAGTACTTC. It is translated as CASSADREMYEQYF.